The T cell receptor (beta chain) under discussion was sequenced for a study of long-term antiretroviral therapy in people with HIV. Findings and limits, study-wide: Pre-ART expanded clones dominated the repertoire at every time point. No data on ART adherence, viral resistance or therapy changes.

Investigators performed immunoSEQ version v3.0 at survey level. Sequencing used immunoSEQ multiplex PCR; TCRdb keeps in-frame clones, though not all of them. The table includes 25,000 to 35,000 clones, more than 60% detected once. The CDR3 covers 15 residues. The germline CDR1 and CDR2 sequences are SGHRS and YFSETQ. Trimming took 4 bases from V and 4 from J; bases not matched to a gene: 4. Specimens carried 1-10 million cryopreserved PBMC before DNA extraction. Points on this clone: What it binds is not known.

This receptor was identified in a woman aged 45-59 years with HIV. The rearrangement joins TRBV5-1 to TRBJ2-7, with 14 bases matching TRBD2. Sequenced here: unsorted PBMCs, sampled 3.1 years after starting antiretroviral therapy. The DNA of the CDR3 is TGCGCCAGCAGCCCGGGACTAGCGGGGGAGTACGAGCAGTACTTC. This translates into CASSPGLAGEYEQYF.